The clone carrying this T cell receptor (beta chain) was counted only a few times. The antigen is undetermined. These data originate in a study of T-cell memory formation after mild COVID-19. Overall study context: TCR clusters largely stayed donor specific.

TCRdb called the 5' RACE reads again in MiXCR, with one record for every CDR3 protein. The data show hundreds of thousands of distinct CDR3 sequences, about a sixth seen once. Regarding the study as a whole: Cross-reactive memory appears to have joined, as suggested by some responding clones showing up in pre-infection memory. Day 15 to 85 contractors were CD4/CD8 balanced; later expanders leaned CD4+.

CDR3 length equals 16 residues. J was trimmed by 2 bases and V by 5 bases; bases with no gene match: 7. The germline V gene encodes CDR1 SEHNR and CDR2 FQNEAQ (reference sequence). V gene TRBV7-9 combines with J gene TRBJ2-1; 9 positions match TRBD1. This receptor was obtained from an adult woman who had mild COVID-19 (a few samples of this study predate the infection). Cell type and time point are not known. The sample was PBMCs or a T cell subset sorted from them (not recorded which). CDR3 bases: TGTGCCAGCAGCGGGGGACAGGGAACCCCCTACAATGAGCAGTTCTTC. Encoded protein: CASSGGQGTPYNEQFF.